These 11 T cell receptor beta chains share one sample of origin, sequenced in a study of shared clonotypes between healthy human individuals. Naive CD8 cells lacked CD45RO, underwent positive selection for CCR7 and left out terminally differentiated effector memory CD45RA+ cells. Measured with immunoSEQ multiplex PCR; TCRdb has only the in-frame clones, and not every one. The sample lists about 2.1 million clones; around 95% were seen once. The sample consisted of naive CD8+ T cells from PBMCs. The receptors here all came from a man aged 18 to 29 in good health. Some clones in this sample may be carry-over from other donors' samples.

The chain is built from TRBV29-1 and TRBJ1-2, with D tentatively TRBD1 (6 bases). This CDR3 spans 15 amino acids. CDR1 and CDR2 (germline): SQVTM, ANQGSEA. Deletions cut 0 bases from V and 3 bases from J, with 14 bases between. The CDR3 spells CSVEDFNRADYGYTF. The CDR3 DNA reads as TGCAGCGTTGAAGATTTCAACAGGGCGGACTATGGCTACACCTTC.

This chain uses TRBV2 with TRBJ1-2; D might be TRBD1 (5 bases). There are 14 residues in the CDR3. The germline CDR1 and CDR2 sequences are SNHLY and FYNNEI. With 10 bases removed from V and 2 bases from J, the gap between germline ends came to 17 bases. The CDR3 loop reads CATSSGGGNYGYTF. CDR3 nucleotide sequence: TGTGCCACCTCCTCGGGCGGGGGGAACTATGGCTACACCTTC. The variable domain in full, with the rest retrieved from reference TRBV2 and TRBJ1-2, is EPEVTQTPSHQVTQMGQEVILRCVPISNHLYFYWYRQILGQKVEFLVSFYNNEISEKSEIFDDQFSVERPDGSNFTLKIRSTKLEDSAMYFCATSSGGGNYGYTFGSGTRLTVV.

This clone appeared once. The CDR3 DNA sequence: TGTGCCAGCAGTGTCAGGCTGGACGTTGAAGCTTTCTTT. It specifies CASSVRLDVEAFF. The gene calls are TRBV25-1 and TRBJ1-1; D remains unclear. This CDR3 contains 13 residues. Trimming removed 4 bases from V and 7 bases from J, with 13 bases in between. Germline V gene data show CDR1 as MGHDK and CDR2 as SYGVNS. Full variable domain (outside the CDR3, taken from reference TRBV25-1 and TRBJ1-1): EADIYQTPRYLVIGTGKKITLECSQTMGHDKMYWYQQDPGMELHLIHYSYGVNSTEKGDLSSESTVSRIRTEHFPLTLESARPSHTSQYLCASSVRLDVEAFFGQGTRLTVV.

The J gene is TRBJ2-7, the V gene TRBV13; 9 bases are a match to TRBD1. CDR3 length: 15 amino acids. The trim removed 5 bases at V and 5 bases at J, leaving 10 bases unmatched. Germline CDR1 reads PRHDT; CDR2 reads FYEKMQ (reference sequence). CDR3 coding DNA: TGTGCCAGCAGCGCAAGACAGGGGGTGCCTGACGAGCAGTACTTC. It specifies CASSARQGVPDEQYF. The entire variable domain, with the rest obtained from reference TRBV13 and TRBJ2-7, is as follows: AAGVIQSPRHLIKEKRETATLKCYPIPRHDTVYWYQQGPGQDPQFLISFYEKMQSDKGSIPDRFSAQQFSDYHSELNMSSLELGDSALYFCASSARQGVPDEQYFGPGTRLTVT.

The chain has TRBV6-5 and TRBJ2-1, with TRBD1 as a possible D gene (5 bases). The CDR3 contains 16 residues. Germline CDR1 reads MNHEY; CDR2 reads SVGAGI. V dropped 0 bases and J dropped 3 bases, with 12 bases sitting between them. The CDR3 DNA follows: TGTGCCAGCAGTTACTCAATGGGGCAGATCTACAATGAGCAGTTCTTC. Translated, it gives CASSYSMGQIYNEQFF.

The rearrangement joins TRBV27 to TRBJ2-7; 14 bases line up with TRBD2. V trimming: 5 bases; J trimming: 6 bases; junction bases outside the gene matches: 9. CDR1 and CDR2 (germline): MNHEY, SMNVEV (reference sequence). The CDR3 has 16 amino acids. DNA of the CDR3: TGTGCCAGCAGTCCCATCGGGACTAGCGGGAGCGGCGAGCAGTACTTC. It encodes CASSPIGTSGSGEQYF.

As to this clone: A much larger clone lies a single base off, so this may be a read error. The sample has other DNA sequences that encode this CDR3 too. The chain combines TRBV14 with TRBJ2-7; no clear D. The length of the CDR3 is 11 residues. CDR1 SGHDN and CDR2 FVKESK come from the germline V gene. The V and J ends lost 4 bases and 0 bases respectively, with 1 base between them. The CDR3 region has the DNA TGTGCCAGCAGCCGCTCCTACGAGCAGTACTTC. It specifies CASSRSYEQYF. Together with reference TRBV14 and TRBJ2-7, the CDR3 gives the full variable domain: EAGVTQFPSHSVIEKGQTVTLRCDPISGHDNLYWYRRVMGKEIKFLLHFVKESKQDESGMPNNRFLAERTGGTYSTLKVQPAELEDSGVYFCASSRSYEQYFGPGTRLTVT.

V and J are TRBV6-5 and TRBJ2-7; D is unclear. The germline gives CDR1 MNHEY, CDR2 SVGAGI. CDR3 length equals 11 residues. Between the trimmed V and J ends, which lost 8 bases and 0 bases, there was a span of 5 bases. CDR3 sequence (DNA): TGTGCCAGCGGAGTCTCCTACGAGCAGTACTTC. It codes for CASGVSYEQYF.

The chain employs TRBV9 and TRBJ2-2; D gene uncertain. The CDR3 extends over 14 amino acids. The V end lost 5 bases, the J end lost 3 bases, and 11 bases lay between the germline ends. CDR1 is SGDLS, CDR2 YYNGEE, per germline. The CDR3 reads CASSASLYTGELFF. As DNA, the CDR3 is TGTGCCAGCAGTGCATCTCTCTACACCGGGGAGCTGTTTTTT.

The CDR3 loop is CASSLGKGLAGGGEETQYF. For the CDR3, the DNA is TGTGCCAGCAGCCTTGGGAAGGGACTAGCGGGAGGGGGTGAGGAGACCCAGTACTTC. V gene TRBV11-3 combines with J gene TRBJ2-5; TRBD2 matches at 16 bases. This CDR3 contains 19 residues. Trimming removed 5 bases from V and 5 bases from J; junction bases left unmatched: 14. Germline CDR1 SGHNT, CDR2 YENEEA.

CDR3: CASSSTLLTGTGFYEQYF. The CDR3 DNA follows: TGTGCCAGCAGCTCAACACTTCTTACCGGGACAGGGTTCTACGAGCAGTACTTC. The chain combines TRBV11-2 with TRBJ2-7, with 9 bases that match TRBD1. The CDR3 consists of 18 residues. The ends lost 4 bases at V and 3 bases at J; junction bases unmatched: 16. Germline V gives CDR1 SGHAT, CDR2 FQNNGV.